These T cell receptor beta chains were read from a single sample in a study of blood T cell repertoires in COVID-19. Data came from immunoSEQ multiplex PCR; TCRdb stores just in-frame clones and leaves some out. Among 350,000 to 400,000 clones listed, roughly 90% were seen once. Sequencing was performed on PBMCs or T cells enriched from blood (not recorded which). The receptors here all came from a woman aged 30 to 39 with acute COVID-19. CDR3s include the opening cysteine and the closing phenylalanine or tryptophan. Each record gives: D gene, V gene, J gene, CDR3 length, clone size, CDR3 DNA, CDR3 protein. A D gene is named only where the DNA matches it firmly. A clone size is listed for some rows: how often the clone was seen (once, few, many), or a class if it is expanded.

.	TRBV6-5	TRBJ1-1	15	.	TGTGCCAGCAGTTACCTCACAGGGTTCAGGGGTGAAGCTTTCTTT	CASSYLTGFRGEAFF
.	TRBV7-2	TRBJ2-7	16	.	TGTGCCAGCAGCTTAGGTCCAGGGGGGTGGTCCTACGAGCAGTACTTC	CASSLGPGGWSYEQYF
TRBD2	TRBV5-1	TRBJ2-2	16	.	TGCGCCAGCAGCTTGGCAGCGGGGAAAAACACCGGGGAGCTGTTTTTT	CASSLAAGKNTGELFF
.	TRBV20-1	TRBJ2-5	11	.	TGCAGTGGGGCTGTGGAAGAGACCCAGTACTTC	CSGAVEETQYF
.	TRBV11-2	TRBJ2-7	16	.	TGTGCCAGCAGCCCACGAACTAGGGCGGACTCCTACGAGCAGTACTTC	CASSPRTRADSYEQYF
.	TRBV2	TRBJ2-7	12	.	TGTGCCAGCAGTGTGGCACCCTTGGAGCAGTACTTC	CASSVAPLEQYF
TRBD1	TRBV2	TRBJ1-1	16	.	TGTGCCAGCAGTGAAAGAAGGGACAGGGGGAACACTGAAGCTTTCTTT	CASSERRDRGNTEAFF
.	TRBV5-1	TRBJ1-5	14	.	TGCGCCAGCAGCTTGGTGGCAGGCGATCAGCCCCAGCATTTT	CASSLVAGDQPQHF
.	TRBV15	TRBJ1-2	14	once	TGTGCCACCAGCAGAGATCGGGATTCCTATGGCTACACCTTC	CATSRDRDSYGYTF
.	TRBV11-1	TRBJ2-1	12	.	TGTGCCAGCAGCATGGGACTGCGAGAGCAGTTCTTC	CASSMGLREQFF
.	TRBV9	TRBJ1-1	14	.	TGTGCCAGCAGCCACACAGGGACGGGCACTGAAGCTTTCTTT	CASSHTGTGTEAFF
TRBD1	TRBV14	TRBJ1-6	15	.	TGTGCCAGCGCGAGGACAGGATCTCCCAATTCACCCCTCCACTTT	CASARTGSPNSPLHF
.	TRBV5-1	TRBJ1-4	16	.	TGCGCCAGCAGCTTCAGACAGTTGGGTACTAATGAAAAACTGTTTTTT	CASSFRQLGTNEKLFF
.	TRBV2	TRBJ1-4	18	.	TGTGCCAGCAGTCCAACATTCCAACAGGGAATTCGGAATGAAAAACTGTTTTTT	CASSPTFQQGIRNEKLFF
TRBD1	TRBV3-1/TRBV3-2	TRBJ1-2	16	.	TGTGCCAGCACTTCATTACCGGGACAGGGGCACTATGGCTACACCTTC	CASTSLPGQGHYGYTF
.	TRBV10-2	TRBJ2-3	13	.	TGCGCCAGCAGCCCCAAACTCGGGGATACGCAGTATTTT	CASSPKLGDTQYF
.	TRBV29-1	TRBJ1-1	14	.	TGCAGCGTGAAAGGACAGTCCGAGGGCACTGAAGCTTTCTTT	CSVKGQSEGTEAFF
TRBD2	TRBV2	TRBJ2-7	14	.	TGTGCCAGCAGGCGGGACGGGGGGATCTACGAGCAGTACTTC	CASRRDGGIYEQYF
.	TRBV6-5	TRBJ2-2	14	.	TGTGCCAGCATGAGATCGGGGAACACCGGGGAGCTGTTTTTT	CASMRSGNTGELFF
.	TRBV3-1/TRBV3-2	TRBJ1-2	15	once	TGTGCCAGCAGCCGAATTACGGGGGTGAACTATGGCTACACCTTC	CASSRITGVNYGYTF
TRBD1	TRBV5-8	TRBJ2-3	16	.	TGTGCCAGCAGCTTAGGGACAGGGTACGGGACAGATACGCAGTATTTT	CASSLGTGYGTDTQYF
TRBD1	TRBV18	TRBJ1-2	17	few	TGTGCCAGCTCACCTCCACAGGGGGCAGACGCTTTAAATGGCTACACCTTC	CASSPPQGADALNGYTF
.	TRBV14	TRBJ1-1	14	.	TGTGCCAGCAGCCAAGTCGGGGGGCTACCGGAAGCTTTCTTT	CASSQVGGLPEAFF
.	TRBV5-1	TRBJ1-5	14	.	TGCGCCAGCAGCTTGTCAGGGGACAATCAGCCCCAGCATTTT	CASSLSGDNQPQHF
TRBD1	TRBV5-4	TRBJ2-7	14	once	TGTGCCAGCAGCTTGGAGACAGGGATCGGCGAGCAGTACTTC	CASSLETGIGEQYF
TRBD1	TRBV5-8	TRBJ1-3	15	.	TGTGCCAGCAGCAGAAATAGGGGGCCTGGAAACACCATATATTTT	CASSRNRGPGNTIYF
TRBD1	TRBV24-1	TRBJ1-1	13	.	TGTGCCACCAGTGATTTCCCCAGGGGGGCAGCTTTCTTT	CATSDFPRGAAFF
.	TRBV5-6	TRBJ1-5	17	.	TGTGCCAGCAGCTTGGCCGGCGGGGGGGCCGGCAATCAGCCCCAGCATTTT	CASSLAGGGAGNQPQHF
.	TRBV3-1/TRBV3-2	TRBJ1-4	17	.	TGTGCCAGCAGCCAAGTCGGGCCTCAGGGTGGGAATGAAAAACTGTTTTTT	CASSQVGPQGGNEKLFF
TRBD2	TRBV6-4	TRBJ2-7	15	.	TGTGCCAGCAGTGAGGAGCGGGGGGGCTACTACGAGCAGTACTTC	CASSEERGGYYEQYF
.	TRBV27	TRBJ2-1	14	.	TGTGCCAGCAGTTTAATTACAGAAATCAATGAGCAGTTCTTC	CASSLITEINEQFF
TRBD2	TRBV19	TRBJ2-1	18	.	TGTGCCAGTAGTAGGGGATTGGGACTAGCGGGGGGGTACAATGAGCAGTTCTTC	CASSRGLGLAGGYNEQFF
.	TRBV27	TRBJ1-5	15	.	TGTGCCAGCAGTCCTCAGGGTTATAGCAATCAGCCCCAGCATTTT	CASSPQGYSNQPQHF
TRBD1	TRBV27	TRBJ1-5	15	.	TGTGCCAGCAGTCCATTTGGACAGGGCGGGCAGCCCCAGCATTTT	CASSPFGQGGQPQHF
.	TRBV5-1	TRBJ2-5	15	.	TGCGCCAGCAGCTGGAATCCGGGACTCCAAGAGACCCAGTACTTC	CASSWNPGLQETQYF
TRBD2	TRBV29-1	TRBJ2-7	15	.	TGCAGCGTTGAGGGAGCGGGGGGTTACTCCTACGAGCAGTACTTC	CSVEGAGGYSYEQYF
TRBD1	TRBV9	TRBJ1-6	15	.	TGTGCCAGCAGCGTATCCTCAGACAGGGCATCACCCCTCCACTTT	CASSVSSDRASPLHF